The 7 T cell receptor beta chains below all came from one sample that was sequenced in a study of blood T cell repertoires in COVID-19. Assay: immunoSEQ multiplex PCR; the TCRdb copy retains only in-frame clones and omits some. The sample gives fewer than 250,000 clones, about 90% of which show up once; more than 10% is in the top ten. Sample: PBMCs or T cells enriched from blood (not recorded which). These receptors were obtained from a man aged 25 to 40 who had recovered from COVID-19.

The chain couples TRBV5-1 to TRBJ2-5; 8 bases align to TRBD1. J was trimmed by 5 bases and V by 4 bases; bases with no gene match: 7. From germline, CDR1 is SGHRS and CDR2 YFSETQ. The CDR3 is made up of 14 amino acids. The CDR3 here is CASSIGQGWETQYF. For the CDR3, the DNA is TGCGCCAGCAGCATCGGACAGGGCTGGGAGACCCAGTACTTC.

This clone has only a few counts. The chain uses TRBV9 and TRBJ2-5, with a weak D call TRBD2 (6 bases). V was cut by 4 bases and J by 7 bases, with 8 bases left in between. The CDR3 is 11 residues long. Per germline, CDR1 SGDLS and CDR2 YYNGEE. The CDR3 protein is CASSRAGTQYF. The CDR3 DNA is TGTGCCAGCAGCCGAGCGGGGACCCAGTACTTC.

The genes are TRBV9 and TRBJ2-3; D not certain. The V end lost 1 base, the J end lost 4 bases, and 10 bases lay between the germline ends. Germline loops: CDR1 SGDLS, CDR2 YYNGEE. The length of the CDR3 is 14 residues. CDR3 in DNA: TGTGCCAGCAGCGTATACAGTATTGCAGATACGCAGTATTTT. It translates to CASSVYSIADTQYF.

This clone came up a few times. The V call is TRBV4-2, the J call TRBJ2-1; 10 bases are shared with TRBD2. Per the germline V gene, CDR1 is LGHNA and CDR2 is YNFKEQ. V lost 5 bases to trimming and J lost 2 bases; unmatched junction nucleotides: 6. The CDR3 has 16 residues. The CDR3: CASSARTSGAYNEQFF. The DNA of the CDR3 is TGTGCCAGCAGCGCCCGGACTAGCGGAGCCTACAATGAGCAGTTCTTC.

The rearrangement joins TRBV7-6 to TRBJ2-7, with D possibly TRBD2 on 6 matching bases. There are 14 residues in the CDR3. V was shortened by 0 bases and J by 3 bases, with 9 bases between the two germline ends. Germline-derived CDR1 and CDR2 are SGHVS and FNYEAQ. CDR3 bases: TGTGCCAGCAGCTTAGCGTCGGGGGACTACGAGCAGTACTTC. This sequence encodes CASSLASGDYEQYF.

This sequence joins TRBV5-1 and TRBJ1-5; D might be TRBD1 (5 bases). CDR1 is SGHRS, CDR2 YFSETQ, per germline. V was clipped by 0 bases and J by 2 bases, with 9 bases between them. This CDR3 region has 15 residues. CDR3 residues: CASSLEGFGNQPQHF. The DNA for the CDR3 is TGCGCCAGCAGCTTGGAGGGGTTCGGCAATCAGCCCCAGCATTTT.

This chain joins TRBV27 and TRBJ2-3; 7 nucleotides align to TRBD2. V lost 6 bases to trimming and J lost 4 bases; unmatched junction nucleotides: 16. The CDR3 sequence is 17 residues long. Germline CDR1 MNHEY, CDR2 SMNVEV (reference sequence). CDR3 loop: CASRPMGTTSFPDTQYF. In nucleotides, the CDR3 is TGTGCCAGCAGACCGATGGGGACGACTAGCTTCCCAGATACGCAGTATTTT.